This entry features one T cell receptor beta chain sequence. Its antigen is currently unknown. These data originate in a study of OX40 agonist ivuxolimab in advanced cancers. Overall study context: Recorded diagnoses for dose-escalation patients were hepatocellular carcinoma, melanoma, renal cell or head and neck cancer.

Study outcomes and limitations: Some of the lowest clonal expansion was seen in partial responders at 0.1-3.0 mg/kg.

Clones were read by immunoSEQ multiplex PCR, and TCRdb kept only the in-frame ones, dropping some. The sample contains about 100,000 clones, 75% to 95% of which appear only once. Germline CDR1 and CDR2: MNHEY and SVGAGI. There are 15 residues in the CDR3. The chain carries TRBV6-5 and TRBJ2-5; 11 bases align to TRBD2. The J call may not be correct, given that the DNA end is closer to TRBJ2-7. This specimen was CD4+ or CD8+ T cells sorted from blood, taken in a trial of the OX40 agonist ivuxolimab. The receptor comes from an adult with an advanced solid tumor such as melanoma, head and neck, liver or kidney cancer. The CDR3: CASSYASGRYYEQYF. The CDR3 nucleotides are TGTGCCAGCAGTTACGCTAGCGGGAGGTACTACGAGCAGTACTTC.